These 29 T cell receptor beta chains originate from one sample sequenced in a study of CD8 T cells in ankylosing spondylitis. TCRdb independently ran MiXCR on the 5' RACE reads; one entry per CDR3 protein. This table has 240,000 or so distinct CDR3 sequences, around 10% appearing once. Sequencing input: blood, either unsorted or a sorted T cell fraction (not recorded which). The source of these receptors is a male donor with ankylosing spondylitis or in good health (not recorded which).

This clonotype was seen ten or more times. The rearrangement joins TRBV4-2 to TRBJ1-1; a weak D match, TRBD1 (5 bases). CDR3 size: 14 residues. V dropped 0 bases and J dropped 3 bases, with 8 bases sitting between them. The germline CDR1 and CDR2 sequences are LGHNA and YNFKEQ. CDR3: CASSQDRGDTEAFF. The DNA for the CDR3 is TGTGCCAGCAGCCAAGATAGGGGAGACACTGAAGCTTTCTTT.

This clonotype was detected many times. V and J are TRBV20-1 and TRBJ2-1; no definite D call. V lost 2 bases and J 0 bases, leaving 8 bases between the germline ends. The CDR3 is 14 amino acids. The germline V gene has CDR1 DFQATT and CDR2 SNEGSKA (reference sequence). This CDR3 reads CSARRESSYNEQFF. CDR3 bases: TGCAGTGCTAGACGCGAAAGCTCCTACAATGAGCAGTTCTTC.

Here the CDR3 reads CASSAGQGHEQYF. Here the CDR3 DNA reads TGTGCCAGCAGTGCAGGACAGGGGCACGAGCAGTACTTC. The chain is built from TRBV27 and TRBJ2-7, with TRBD1 matching over 9 bases. Per germline, CDR1 MNHEY and CDR2 SMNVEV (reference sequence). This CDR3 comprises 13 residues. With V trimmed by 5 bases and J by 5 bases, 4 bases remained unmatched.

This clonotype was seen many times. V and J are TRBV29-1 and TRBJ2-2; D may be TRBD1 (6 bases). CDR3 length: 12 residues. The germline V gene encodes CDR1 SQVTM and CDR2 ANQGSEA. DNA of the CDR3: TGCACCGGGACACTGGGGACCGGGGAGCTGTTTTTT. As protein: CTGTLGTGELFF.

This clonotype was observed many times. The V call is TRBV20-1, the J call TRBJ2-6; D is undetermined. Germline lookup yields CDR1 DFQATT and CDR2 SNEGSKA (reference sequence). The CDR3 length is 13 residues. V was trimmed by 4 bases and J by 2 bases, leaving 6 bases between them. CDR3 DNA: TGCAGTGCTACGATTACTGGGGCCAACGTCCTGACTTTC. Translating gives CSATITGANVLTF.

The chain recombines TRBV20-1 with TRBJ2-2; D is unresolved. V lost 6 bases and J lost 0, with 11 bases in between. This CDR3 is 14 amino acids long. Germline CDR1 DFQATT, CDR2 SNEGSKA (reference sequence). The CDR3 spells CSASDRSNTGELFF. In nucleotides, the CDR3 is TGCAGTGCATCGGACCGATCGAACACCGGGGAGCTGTTTTTT.

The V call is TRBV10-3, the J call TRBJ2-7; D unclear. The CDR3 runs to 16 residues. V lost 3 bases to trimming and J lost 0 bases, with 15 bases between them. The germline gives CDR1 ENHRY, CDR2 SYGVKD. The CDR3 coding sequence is TGTGCCATCAGTGAATTCCTTTTGGCCTCCTCCTACGAGCAGTACTTC. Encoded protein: CAISEFLLASSYEQYF.

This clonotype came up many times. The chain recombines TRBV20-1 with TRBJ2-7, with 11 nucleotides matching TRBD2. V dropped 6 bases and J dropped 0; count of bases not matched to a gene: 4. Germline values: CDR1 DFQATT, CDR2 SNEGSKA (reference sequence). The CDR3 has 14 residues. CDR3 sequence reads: CSARGLAGSYEQYF. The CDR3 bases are TGCAGTGCCCGAGGACTAGCGGGCTCCTACGAGCAGTACTTC.

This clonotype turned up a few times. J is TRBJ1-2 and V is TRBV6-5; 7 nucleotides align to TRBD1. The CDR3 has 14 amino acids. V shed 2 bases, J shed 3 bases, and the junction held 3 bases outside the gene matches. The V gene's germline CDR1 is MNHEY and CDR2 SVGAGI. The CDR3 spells CASSYPGTDYGYTF. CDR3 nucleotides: TGTGCCAGCAGTTACCCTGGGACAGACTATGGCTACACCTTC.

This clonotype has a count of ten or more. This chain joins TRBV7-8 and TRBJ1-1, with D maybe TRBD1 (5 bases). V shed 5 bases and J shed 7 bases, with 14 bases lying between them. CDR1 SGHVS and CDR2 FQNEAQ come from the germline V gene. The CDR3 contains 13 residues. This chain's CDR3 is CASSRDRGGEAFF. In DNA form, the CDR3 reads TGTGCCAGCAGCCGAGACAGAGGAGGTGAAGCTTTCTTT.

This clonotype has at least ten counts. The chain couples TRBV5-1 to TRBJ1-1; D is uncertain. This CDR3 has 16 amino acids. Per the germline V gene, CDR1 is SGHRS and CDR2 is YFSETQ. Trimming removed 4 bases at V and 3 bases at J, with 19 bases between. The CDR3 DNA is TGCGCCAGCAGCCTACTACGTCCGGGCGCGGACACTGAAGCTTTCTTT. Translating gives CASSLLRPGADTEAFF.

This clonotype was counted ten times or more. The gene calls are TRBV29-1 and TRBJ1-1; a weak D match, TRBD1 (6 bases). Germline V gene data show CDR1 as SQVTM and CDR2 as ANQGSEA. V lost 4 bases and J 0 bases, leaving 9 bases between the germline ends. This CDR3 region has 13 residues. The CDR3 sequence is CSVGYRVNTEAFF. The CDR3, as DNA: TGCAGCGTTGGGTACAGGGTGAACACTGAAGCTTTCTTT.

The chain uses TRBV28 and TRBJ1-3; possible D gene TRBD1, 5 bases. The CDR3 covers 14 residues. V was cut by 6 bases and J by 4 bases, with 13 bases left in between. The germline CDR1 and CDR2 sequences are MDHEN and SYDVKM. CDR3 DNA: TGTGCCAGCAGCGGGACGAATCGGGGAAACACCATATATTTT. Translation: CASSGTNRGNTIYF.

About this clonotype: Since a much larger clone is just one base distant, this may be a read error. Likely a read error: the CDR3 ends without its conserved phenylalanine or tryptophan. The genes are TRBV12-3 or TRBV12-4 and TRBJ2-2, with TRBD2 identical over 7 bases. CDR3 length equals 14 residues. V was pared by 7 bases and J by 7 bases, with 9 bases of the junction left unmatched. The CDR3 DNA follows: TGTGCCAGCACCCTGGGAGGGTGGCACGGGGAGCTGTTTGTT. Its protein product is CASTLGGWHGELFV.

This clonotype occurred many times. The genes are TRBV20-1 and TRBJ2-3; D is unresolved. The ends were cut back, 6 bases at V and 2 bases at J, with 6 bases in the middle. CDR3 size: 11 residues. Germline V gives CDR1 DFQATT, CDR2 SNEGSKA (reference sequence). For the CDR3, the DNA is TGCAGTGCCCAATACACAGATACGCAGTATTTT. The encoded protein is CSAQYTDTQYF.

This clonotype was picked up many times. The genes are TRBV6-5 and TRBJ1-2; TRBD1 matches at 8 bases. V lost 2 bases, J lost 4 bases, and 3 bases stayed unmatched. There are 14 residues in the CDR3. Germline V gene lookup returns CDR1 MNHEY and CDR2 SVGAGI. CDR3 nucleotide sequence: TGTGCCAGCAGTTACACAGGGGGTACCTATGGCTACACCTTC. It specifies CASSYTGGTYGYTF.

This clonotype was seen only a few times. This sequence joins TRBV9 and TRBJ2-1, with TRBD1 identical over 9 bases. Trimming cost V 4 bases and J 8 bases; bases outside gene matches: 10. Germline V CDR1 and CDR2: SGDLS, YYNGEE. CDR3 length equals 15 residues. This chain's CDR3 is CASSLRRTGADEQFF. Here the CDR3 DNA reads TGTGCCAGCAGCTTGCGCCGGACAGGGGCCGATGAGCAGTTCTTC.

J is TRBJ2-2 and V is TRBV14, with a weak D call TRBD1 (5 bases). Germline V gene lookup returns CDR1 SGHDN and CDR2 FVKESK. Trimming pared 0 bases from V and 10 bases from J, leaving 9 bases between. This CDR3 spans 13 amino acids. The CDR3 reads CASSQDRVEELFF. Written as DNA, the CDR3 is TGTGCCAGCAGCCAAGACAGGGTCGAGGAGCTGTTTTTT.

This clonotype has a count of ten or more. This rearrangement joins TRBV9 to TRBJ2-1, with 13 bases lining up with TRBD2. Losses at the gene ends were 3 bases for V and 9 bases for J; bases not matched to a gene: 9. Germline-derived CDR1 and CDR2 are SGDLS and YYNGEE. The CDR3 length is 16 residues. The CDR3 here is CASSAERTSGSAEQFF. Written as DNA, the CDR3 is TGTGCCAGCAGCGCCGAGCGGACTAGCGGGAGCGCTGAGCAGTTCTTC. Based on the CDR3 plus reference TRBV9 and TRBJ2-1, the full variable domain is DSGVTQTPKHLITATGQRVTLRCSPRSGDLSVYWYQQSLDQGLQFLIQYYNGEERAKGNILERFSAQQFPDLHSELNLSSLELGDSALYFCASSAERTSGSAEQFFGPGTRLTVL.

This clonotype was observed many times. The CDR3 region is CASRRGEAKNIQYF. The CDR3 DNA reads as TGCGCCAGTCGGCGCGGCGAGGCCAAAAACATTCAGTACTTC. The V call is TRBV5-1, the J call TRBJ2-4; D is unclear. V lost 8 bases to trimming and J lost 1 base, with 13 bases between them. CDR1 is SGHRS and CDR2 is YFSETQ in the germline V gene. There are 14 residues in the CDR3.

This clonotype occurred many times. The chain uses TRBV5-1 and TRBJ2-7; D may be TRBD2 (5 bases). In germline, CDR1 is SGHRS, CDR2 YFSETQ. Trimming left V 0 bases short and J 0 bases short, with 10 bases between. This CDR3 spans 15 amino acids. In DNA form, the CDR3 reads TGCGCCAGCAGCTTGGTGCCGGGAAGCTCCTACGAGCAGTACTTC. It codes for CASSLVPGSSYEQYF.

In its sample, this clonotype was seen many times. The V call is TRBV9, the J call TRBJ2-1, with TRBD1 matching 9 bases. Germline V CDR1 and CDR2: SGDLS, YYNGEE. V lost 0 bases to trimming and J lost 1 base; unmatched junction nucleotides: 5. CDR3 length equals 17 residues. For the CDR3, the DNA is TGTGCCAGCAGCGTAGGACAGGGGGTCCTGTCCTACAATGAGCAGTTCTTC. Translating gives CASSVGQGVLSYNEQFF.

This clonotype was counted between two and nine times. The CDR3: CASSRGPEDEKLFF. CDR3 DNA sequence: TGTGCCTCGTCCCGGGGCCCGGAGGATGAAAAACTGTTTTTT. V gene TRBV3-1 combines with J gene TRBJ1-4, with D possibly being TRBD1 (5 bases). The CDR3 runs to 14 residues. The germline gives CDR1 LGHDT, CDR2 YNNKEL (reference sequence). Trimming left V 11 bases short and J 6 bases short, with 19 bases between.

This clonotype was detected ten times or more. In DNA form, the CDR3 reads TGTGCCACCGCAGGGGTGTCCGCGAACACCGGGGAGCTGTTTTTT. Encoded protein: CATAGVSANTGELFF. The gene calls are TRBV24-1 and TRBJ2-2; D is possibly TRBD1 (6 bases). Germline CDR1 reads KGHDR; CDR2 reads SFDVKD. Trimming shortened V by 9 bases and J by 0 bases, and 13 bases separated the two germline ends. The CDR3 totals 15 residues.

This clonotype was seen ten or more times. The CDR3 DNA reads TGTGCCACCAGTGACGCGGGACTAGCGGAGAACACCGGGGAGCTGTTTTTT. The encoded protein is CATSDAGLAENTGELFF. The V and J genes are TRBV24-1 and TRBJ2-2; 11 nucleotides match TRBD2. CDR3 length: 17 residues. The V gene end was trimmed by 4 bases and the J gene end by 1 base; junction bases not matched to a gene: 4. Germline V gene data show CDR1 as KGHDR and CDR2 as SFDVKD.

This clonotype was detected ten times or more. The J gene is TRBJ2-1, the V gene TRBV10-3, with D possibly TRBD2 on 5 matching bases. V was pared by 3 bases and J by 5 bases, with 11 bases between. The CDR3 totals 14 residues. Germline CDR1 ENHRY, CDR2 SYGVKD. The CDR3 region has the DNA TGTGCCATCAGTGAACGGGGAGTGGACAATGAGCAGTTCTTC. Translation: CAISERGVDNEQFF.

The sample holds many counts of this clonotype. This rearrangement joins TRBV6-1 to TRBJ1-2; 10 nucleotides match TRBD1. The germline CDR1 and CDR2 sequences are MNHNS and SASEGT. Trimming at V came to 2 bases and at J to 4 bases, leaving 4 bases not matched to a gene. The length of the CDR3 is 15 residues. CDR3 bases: TGTGCCAGCAGTGAATCGACAGGGGGCTCCTATGGCTACACCTTC. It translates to CASSESTGGSYGYTF.

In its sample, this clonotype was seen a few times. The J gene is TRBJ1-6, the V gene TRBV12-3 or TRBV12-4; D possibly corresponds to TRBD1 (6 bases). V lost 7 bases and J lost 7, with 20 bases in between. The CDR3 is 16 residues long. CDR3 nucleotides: TGTGCCAGCACCCTTTCCTACAGGGCGACGAATTCACCCCTCCACTTT. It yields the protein CASTLSYRATNSPLHF.

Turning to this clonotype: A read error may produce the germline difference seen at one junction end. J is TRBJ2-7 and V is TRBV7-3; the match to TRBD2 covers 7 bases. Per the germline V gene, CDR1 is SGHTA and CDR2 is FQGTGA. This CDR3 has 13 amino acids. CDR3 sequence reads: CANSTLAGSEQYF. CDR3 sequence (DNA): TGTGCCAACAGCACATTAGCGGGTAGCGAGCAGTACTTC. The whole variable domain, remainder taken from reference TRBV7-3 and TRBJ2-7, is GAGVSQTPSNKVTEKGKYVELRCDPISGHTALYWYRQSLGQGPEFLIYFQGTGAADDSGLPNDRFFAVRPEGSVSTLKIQRTERGDSAVYLCANSTLAGSEQYFGPGTRLTVT.